What follows is one T cell receptor (beta chain) and its context. Its antigen specificity is not known. Nothing much larger sits one base from this clone, and base qualities are not available. These data are taken from a study of blood T cell repertoires in COVID-19 (dated by TCRdb to 2019 to 2021). Regarding the research as a whole: Collaborator samples came from the United States, Italy and Spain and covered acute and convalescent phases of COVID-19. Where available, HLA class I and class II types were obtained from metadata supplied by the sample provider rather than from assay-based typing. The samples were drawn from two sources: the first 160 participants of the ongoing ImmuneRACE study, and over 1,000 subjects contributed by 6 global collaborators. The dataset comprised deeply sampled blood TCRbeta repertoires from subjects exposed to, actively infected with, or recovered from COVID-19. Sample metadata almost always included a de-identified subject ID, COVID-19 status, age in years and sex. The material from the prospective study consisted of cDNA or gDNA derived from T cells, B-cell-depleted T cells, or PBMCs. The repertoires were released in a freely available public database intended as a resource for research on the immune response to SARS-CoV-2.

The collaborating institutions used their own protocols to collect whole blood in K2EDTA tubes. Collaborator samples were shipped for TCRbeta analysis as frozen whole blood, isolated PBMCs, or DNA extracted from either sample type. Results the study describes overall, beyond this receptor: The amount of clinical and demographic metadata varied by source and participant and was provided uncurated.

Reading from cysteine to phenylalanine, the CDR3 counts 16 amino acids. Only the CDR3 DNA stays, 48 bases, in frame from base 1. Here V drops 2 bases and J drops 3 bases, and the junction holds 6 bases not matched to any gene. Looking up the germline V gene yields CDR1 ENHRY and CDR2 SYGVKD. TCRbeta CDR3 regions were amplified from genomic DNA using the immunoSEQ Assay, a bias-controlled multiplex PCR. On the study's bioinformatics: The number of nucleated cells in each sample was estimated by amplification of reference gene primers within the assay. Sequence reads were collapsed and filtered to measure the absolute abundance of every unique TCRbeta CDR3 rearrangement. For each sample, productive Simpson clonality was calculated as the square root of Simpson's diversity index across productive rearrangements. TCRdb mirrors the immuneACCESS table, restricted to in-frame sequences. Some clones are absent from its copies; in checked studies, under half trace to an unresolved V gene, and the reason for the others is unknown. The V and J calls and clone size were taken over from that table, and D and trimming were inferred from the DNA. The sample contains around 190,000 clones, 70% to 90% of them found a single time. The ten largest account for less than 5.5% of the sample.

The receptor chain draws on TRBV10-3 and TRBJ2-2; 7 bases in the junction line up with TRBD1. The clonotype originates from a human donor in a cohort sampled during active COVID-19. Material: peripheral blood. This receptor has the CDR3 CAISETGARDTGELFF. The DNA sequence is as follows: TGTGCCATCAGTGAGACAGGGGCGCGTGACACCGGGGAGCTGTTTTTT.